This T cell receptor beta chain is from a study of blood T cells in healthy people across ages. Study-wide results and caveats: CMV status of donors was unknown, possibly confounding expanded clonotype changes.

There are 12 residues in the CDR3. Per germline, CDR1 SQVTM and CDR2 ANQGSEA. A sample-barcoded 5' primer and a J-beta primer mix were used in a second PCR of roughly 6 to 12 cycles. Unique molecular identifiers of 12 random nucleotides labeled each cDNA. TCRdb redid the calling of the 5' RACE reads with MiXCR, one entry per CDR3 protein. The table shows about a million distinct CDR3 sequences, with 51% occurring only once. This clonotype was seen ten or more times. Antigen: not known. This receptor was taken from a woman between 55 and 75 years old in good health. The V and J genes are TRBV29-1 and TRBJ2-7; tentative D call: TRBD2 (7 bases). Sequenced sample: blood. The CDR3 protein is CPWGGLSYEQYF. DNA for the CDR3: TGCCCTTGGGGGGGCCTGTCCTACGAGCAGTACTTC.